This T cell receptor (beta chain) appears in the sequencing data of a study of vaccination effects on CD4 cells after COVID-19. Clones were read by immunoSEQ multiplex PCR, and TCRdb kept only the in-frame ones, dropping some. The table includes nearly 50,000 clones, 65% to 75% detected once. V was shortened by 1 base and J by 3 bases, with 7 bases between the two germline ends. The CDR3 extends over 13 amino acids. The germline V gene has CDR1 SGHRS and CDR2 YFSETQ. About this clone: Its matching antigen is unknown.

With about 9 days of culture completed, CD4+ T cells were isolated. The person acquired a PCR-confirmed SARS-CoV-2 infection between March and December 2020. As their vaccination, participants received two doses of either BNT162b2 or mRNA-1273. This receptor was identified in a human donor who had a prior SARS-CoV-2 infection. This sequence joins TRBV5-1 and TRBJ2-5; D unclear. The sample in question was CD4+ T cells from PBMCs cultured without peptide, obtained after COVID-19 vaccination. The DNA for the CDR3 is TGCGCCAGCAGCTTGTCCGTGGAAGAGACCCAGTACTTC. It codes for CASSLSVEETQYF. Looking up the rest from reference TRBV5-1 and TRBJ2-5 gives the full variable domain: KAGVTQTPRYLIKTRGQQVTLSCSPISGHRSVSWYQQTPGQGLQFLFEYFSETQRNKGNFPGRFSGRQFSNSRSEMNVSTLELGDSALYLCASSLSVEETQYFGPGTRLLVL.